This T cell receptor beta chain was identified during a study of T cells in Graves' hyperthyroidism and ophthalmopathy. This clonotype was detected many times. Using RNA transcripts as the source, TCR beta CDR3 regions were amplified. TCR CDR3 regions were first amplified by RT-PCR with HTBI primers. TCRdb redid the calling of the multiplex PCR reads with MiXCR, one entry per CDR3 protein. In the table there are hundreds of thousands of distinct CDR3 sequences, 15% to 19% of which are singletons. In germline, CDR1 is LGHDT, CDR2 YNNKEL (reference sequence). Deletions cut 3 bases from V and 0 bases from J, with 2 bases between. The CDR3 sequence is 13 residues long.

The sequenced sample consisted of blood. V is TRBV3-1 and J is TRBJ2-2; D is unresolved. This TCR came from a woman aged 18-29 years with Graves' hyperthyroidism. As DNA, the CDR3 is TGTGCCAGCAGCCATTCGAACACCGGGGAGCTGTTTTTT. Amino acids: CASSHSNTGELFF. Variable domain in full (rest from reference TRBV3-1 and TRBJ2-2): DTAVSQTPKYLVTQMGNDKSIKCEQNLGHDTMYWYKQDSKKFLKIMFSYNNKELIINETVPNRFSPKSPDKAHLNLHINSLELGDSAVYFCASSHSNTGELFFGEGSRLTVL.